This T cell receptor beta chain is drawn from a study of T cell repertoires in cytomegalovirus infection. Study-wide context: An indication of both CMV infection and matching HLA type came from public TCR beta signatures.

This clonotype came up a few times. The target antigen is unknown. The germline V and J ends were trimmed by 6 bases and 0 bases, with 9 bases remaining between them. Looked up from germline, CDR1 is MDHEN and CDR2 is SYDVKM. This CDR3 contains 14 residues. Study conclusions and caveats: The response measured ex vivo was dominated by TCR beta clonotypes (HLA-C-restricted and CMV-specific).

TCRdb re-analysed the reads in MiXCR, keeping a single row per CDR3 protein. The sample contains about a million distinct CDR3 sequences, approximately 33% of which appear only once. This sequence originates from a human donor in good health (CMV status not recorded). Some clones in this sample may be carry-over from other donors' samples. The chain has TRBV28 and TRBJ1-5; D not resolved. This specimen was cultured CD8+ T cells from PBMCs, taken from culture after CMV antigen stimulation. The CDR3 region is CASREAYSNQPQHF. CDR3 nucleotide sequence: TGTGCCAGCAGGGAAGCTTATAGCAATCAGCCCCAGCATTTT.